A selection of T cell receptor beta chains follows, all from one sample in a study of CD8 T cells in Susac syndrome. TCRdb independently ran MiXCR on the immunoSEQ multiplex PCR reads; one entry per CDR3 protein. The sample includes roughly 120,000 distinct CDR3 sequences, less than 95% seen only once; the top ten take around 0.13%. Sequencing input: CD4+ T cells from PBMCs. These receptor sequences come from a human donor with multiple sclerosis. Both conserved end residues are part of each CDR3. The order of the fields is clone size, V gene, J gene, D gene, CDR3 DNA, CDR3 protein. D genes are given only for firm matches. A row's size may be missing; if present it is once, few, many or a size class.

>NA|TRBV4-2|TRBJ2-4|NA
TGTGCCAGCAGCCAAGACCTACCGGGGTGGGTAGCCAAAAACATTCAGTACTTC
CASSQDLPGWVAKNIQYF
>NA|TRBV2|TRBJ1-1|NA
TGTGCCAGCAGTAAGACGGGCATGAACACTGAAGCTTTCTTT
CASSKTGMNTEAFF
>NA|TRBV5-8|TRBJ2-2|NA
TGTGCCAGCAGCTTGGGAGTCCGTGGGACCGGGGAGCTGTTTTTT
CASSLGVRGTGELFF
>NA|TRBV7-3|TRBJ2-3|NA
TGTGCCAGCAGGACGCAAGATACGCAGTATTTT
CASRTQDTQYF
>NA|TRBV3-1|TRBJ2-5|NA
TGTGCCAGCAGCCAAGAGGGCGAGGAGACCCAGTACTTC
CASSQEGEETQYF
>NA|TRBV5-1|TRBJ2-7|NA
TGCGCCAGCAGCTTCGGGACACCAGAAGTCGAGCAGTACTTC
CASSFGTPEVEQYF
>NA|TRBV18|TRBJ2-7|TRBD1
TGTGCCAGCTCTCTCACAGGGGGCGGGCAGCACTACGAGCAGTACTTC
CASSLTGGGQHYEQYF
>NA|TRBV18|TRBJ2-5|TRBD2
TGTGCCAGCTCCGGGACTAGCGGGAAACAAGAGACCCAGTACTTC
CASSGTSGKQETQYF
>NA|TRBV30|TRBJ2-5|NA
TGTGCCTGGAGTGTACAAGGAGGGCGTGAGACCCAGTACTTC
CAWSVQGGRETQYF
>NA|TRBV6-2/TRBV6-3|TRBJ1-2|NA
TGTGCCAGCAGGCCGGACGGGATCTATTATGGCTACACCTTC
CASRPDGIYYGYTF
>NA|TRBV11-2|TRBJ1-2|NA
TGTGCCAGCAGCCAGAATCAATTCCAGGGGCCGGGCTACACCTTC
CASSQNQFQGPGYTF
>NA|TRBV30|TRBJ1-6|NA
TGTGCCTGGCGACAGCTCAATTCACCCCTCCACTTT
CAWRQLNSPLHF
>NA|TRBV7-9|TRBJ1-1|NA
TGTGCCAGCAGCTTTGATTGGACGGGTAACACTGAAGCTTTCTTT
CASSFDWTGNTEAFF
>NA|TRBV2|TRBJ2-1|NA
TGTGCCAGCAGTGAAGAGGTCCGGTACAATGAGCAGTTCTTC
CASSEEVRYNEQFF
>NA|TRBV30|TRBJ2-3|NA
TGTGCCTGGAGCCCGTCCTCAGATACGCAGTATTTT
CAWSPSSDTQYF
>NA|TRBV7-2|TRBJ1-5|NA
TGTGCCAGCAGCCGATTACAGGGTTTAAGGTATCAGCCCCAGCATTTT
CASSRLQGLRYQPQHF
>NA|TRBV20-1|TRBJ1-1|NA
TGCAGTGCTAGTGAGGCCCCTGCTCTGACTGAAGCTTTCTTT
CSASEAPALTEAFF
>NA|TRBV3-1|TRBJ1-5|NA
TGTGCCAGCAGCCAAGTTGTTAGCAATCAGCCCCAGCATTTT
CASSQVVSNQPQHF
>NA|TRBV5-1|TRBJ1-2|TRBD1
TGCGCCAGCAGCCCCATACAGGGGACCTATGGCTACACCTTC
CASSPIQGTYGYTF
>NA|TRBV7-2|TRBJ2-3|TRBD1
TGTGCCAGCAGCTTTACAGGGGCAGATACGCAGTATTTT
CASSFTGADTQYF
>NA|TRBV14|TRBJ1-1|NA
TGTGCCAGCAGCCAGGGGACCATATTTGAAGCTTTCTTT
CASSQGTIFEAFF
>NA|TRBV30|TRBJ1-4|NA
TGTGCCTGGCGCTCGAGTGCAACTAATGAAAAACTGTTTTTT
CAWRSSATNEKLFF
>NA|TRBV27|TRBJ1-1|NA
TGTGCCAGCAGCTTTAGGGGAGGTGAAGCTTTCTTT
CASSFRGGEAFF
>NA|TRBV6-5|TRBJ1-3|NA
TGTGCCAGCAGTTACTCGACAGAAGCGACCTCTGGAAACACCATATATTTT
CASSYSTEATSGNTIYF
>NA|TRBV30|TRBJ1-1|NA
TGTGCCTGGAGTGTACCAGACCCGGGTACCGCTGAAGCTTTCTTT
CAWSVPDPGTAEAFF
>NA|TRBV12-3/TRBV12-4|TRBJ2-2|NA
TGTGCCAGCAGTTTAGAAACGTCCGGGGAGCTGTTTTTT
CASSLETSGELFF
>NA|TRBV4-3|TRBJ2-7|TRBD1
TGCGCCAGCAGCCCGTCTTGGACAGGAATTTACGAGCAGTACTTC
CASSPSWTGIYEQYF
>NA|TRBV7-9|TRBJ2-1|NA
TGTGCCAGCAGCCGTGACCTAAGTGGGAGTATCCGGAATGAGCAGTTCTTC
CASSRDLSGSIRNEQFF
>NA|TRBV24-1|TRBJ2-1|NA
TGTGCCACCAGTGACCCCGGGCCGAGCGGTGAGCAGTTCTTC
CATSDPGPSGEQFF
>NA|TRBV12-3/TRBV12-4|TRBJ1-2|NA
TGTGCCAGCAGTCCGGATATACTGCGTGGCTACACCTTC
CASSPDILRGYTF
>NA|TRBV30|TRBJ2-3|TRBD1
TGTGCCTGGAGTACGGGACAGGGGGACACAGATACGCAGTATTTT
CAWSTGQGDTDTQYF
>NA|TRBV9|TRBJ1-3|NA
TGTGCCAGCAGCGTAGTAGGGCAGACTGGAAACACCATATATTTT
CASSVVGQTGNTIYF
>NA|TRBV2|TRBJ2-1|NA
TGTGCCAGCAGAAAAACCCCAGACTGGGTTACTTCACACTACAATGAGCAGTTCTTC
CASRKTPDWVTSHYNEQFF
>NA|TRBV19|TRBJ1-1|NA
TGTGCCAGTGGGGACACTGAAGCTTTCTTT
CASGDTEAFF
>NA|TRBV5-1|TRBJ2-2|NA
TGCGCCAGCAGCTTGGGACAGAAGAACACCGGGGAGCTGTTTTTT
CASSLGQKNTGELFF
>NA|TRBV27|TRBJ2-1|TRBD1
TGTGCCAGCAGGGGACAGGGAGGGAATGAGCAGTTCTTC
CASRGQGGNEQFF
>NA|TRBV10-1|TRBJ2-7|NA
TGCGCCAGCAGCAACAGGCCGGTCAGCTCCTACGAGCAGTACTTC
CASSNRPVSSYEQYF
>NA|TRBV10-3|TRBJ2-3|TRBD2
TGTGCCATCAGCACTAGCGGATCCACAGATACGCAGTATTTT
CAISTSGSTDTQYF
>NA|TRBV6-6|TRBJ2-7|NA
TGTGCCAGCAGCACCGGGACATCGTTTTACGAGCAGTACTTC
CASSTGTSFYEQYF
>NA|TRBV7-2|TRBJ1-1|NA
TGTGCCAGCAGCCGGGGAGGGGTGCGAACCACTGAAGCTTTCTTT
CASSRGGVRTTEAFF
>NA|TRBV12-3/TRBV12-4|TRBJ2-2|NA
TGTGCCAGCAGTCCTTCGGCGCAATTTAACACCGGGGAGCTGTTTTTT
CASSPSAQFNTGELFF
>NA|TRBV4-3|TRBJ1-6|NA
TGCGCCAGCAGCCAAGACCAGGCAGTTCATTCACCCCTCCACTTT
CASSQDQAVHSPLHF
>NA|TRBV5-1|TRBJ2-7|TRBD1
TGCGCCAGCAGCTTTCAGGGGCCTACAGGGGACGAGCAGTACTTC
CASSFQGPTGDEQYF
>few|TRBV12-3/TRBV12-4|TRBJ2-7|NA
TGTGCCAGCAGTGGCACCTACGAGCAGTACTTC
CASSGTYEQYF
>NA|TRBV5-1|TRBJ1-4|TRBD1
TGCGCCAGCAGCAAAACAGGGGATGGTCATGAAAAACTGTTTTTT
CASSKTGDGHEKLFF
>NA|TRBV20-1|TRBJ1-5|NA
TGCAGTGCTAGGGCCCCTCTAGAAGGTAATCAGCCCCAGCATTTT
CSARAPLEGNQPQHF
>NA|TRBV27|TRBJ1-3|NA
TGTGCCAGCAGAAGTTTCGGACAGCTGCGAAACACCATATATTTT
CASRSFGQLRNTIYF
>NA|TRBV6-2/TRBV6-3|TRBJ2-5|TRBD2
TGTGCCAGCAGTCCAAGCGGGGGGGCCCGGGAGACCCAGTACTTC
CASSPSGGARETQYF
>NA|TRBV19|TRBJ1-2|TRBD1
TGTGCCACTCGACAGGGGGCGAATGACTATGGCTACACCTTC
CATRQGANDYGYTF
>NA|TRBV6-2/TRBV6-3|TRBJ1-5|NA
TGTGCCAGCAGACGGGACACCCATCAGCCCCAGCATTTT
CASRRDTHQPQHF
>once|TRBV7-2|TRBJ2-1|TRBD2
TGTGCCAGCAGCTTAGGGGGACTAGCGGCCTACAATGAGCAGTTCTTC
CASSLGGLAAYNEQFF
>NA|TRBV15|TRBJ2-4|NA
TGTGCCACCAGCAGAGCCTCTACAGGGTACATTCAGTACTTC
CATSRASTGYIQYF
>NA|TRBV5-1|TRBJ2-5|NA
TGCGCCACCACTCCAGGGGGGTCAGAGACCCAGTACTTC
CATTPGGSETQYF